A single T cell receptor beta chain is shown here with its context. Its target is not known. Markers CD45RO/CCR7/CD25/CD127/CD95/CD27 served to sort CD4+ naive, central memory, regulatory and stem cell-like memory cells. This sample is part of a study of beta chain features in type 1 diabetes. Findings and caveats of the study: Insertion counts at VDJ junctions were lower in type 1 diabetes patients, who also showed more deletions there.

The authors reverse transcribed all of the isolated RNA, so sequencing captured expressed TCRB transcripts. Sequencing used immunoSEQ multiplex PCR; TCRdb keeps in-frame clones, though not all of them. The sample carries a few hundred thousand clones, 14% recorded once. The clonotype was recovered from a man younger than 45 in good health. The sample comprised central memory CD4+ T cells from blood.

CDR3 nucleotides: TGTGCCAGCAGCTTGGTGGGATTCGGGGATACTGAAGCTTTCTTT. Translated, it gives CASSLVGFGDTEAFF. V and J are TRBV5-6 and TRBJ1-1, with D uncertain. The CDR3 length is 15 residues. The V gene's germline CDR1 is SGHDT and CDR2 YYEEEE. V was clipped by 0 bases and J by 5 bases, with 14 bases between them.